The clone carrying this T cell receptor beta chain was seen once. Original processing methods: Researchers report that nucleated cell counts were estimated from reference gene primer amplification. The data were produced by immunoSEQ multiplex PCR, yet TCRdb's version contains in-frame clones alone and is incomplete. V and J calls and clone size are those listed in that table; D and trimming were worked out from the DNA. The sample lists 90,000 to 150,000 clones, roughly 85% seen once, with about a tenth in the top ten. These data belong to a study of blood T cell repertoires in COVID-19. As for the study in general: Acute-phase and convalescent COVID-19 samples originated in the United States, Italy and Spain. PBMCs, B-cell-depleted T cells, or T cells were the source of the cDNA or gDNA that made up the material.

Sample: peripheral blood. The TCR originated in an older man with acute or convalescent COVID-19.

The CDR3 region has the DNA TGTGCCAGCAGCCAGGTGGGGGGGGCGGTAGACTACACCATATATTTT. This codes for CASSQVGGAVDYTIYF. V and J are TRBV4-2 and TRBJ1-3; D perhaps matches TRBD1 (6 bases). Germline V gives CDR1 LGHNA, CDR2 YNFKEQ. There are 16 residues in the CDR3. Trimming removed 3 bases from V and 8 bases from J, with 20 bases in between.